The entry below gives a single TCR beta chain sequence along with its context. Its antigen is currently unknown. The data belong to a study of vaccination and CD4 T cells after COVID-19. Scientists ran DNA taken from cultured CD4+ T cells through the Oncomine TCR Beta short-read assay for sequencing. A single record per CDR3 protein comes from TCRdb applying MiXCR to the PCR reads. The sample consists of some 4,000 distinct CDR3 sequences, approximately 15% of them appearing once. This sample's treatment: approximately 9-day PBMC culture with coronavirus spike peptide pools or control peptides (ViraFEST assay). General study findings and limits: Only relatively few convalescent patients were studied, and early post-infection timepoints were not analyzed.

The germline V gene encodes CDR1 MNHEY and CDR2 SVGEGT. The CDR3 contains 12 residues. V lost 6 bases, J lost 4 bases, and 9 bases lay in between. This TCR derives from a human donor who had recovered from COVID-19. The rearrangement links TRBV6-2 or TRBV6-3 to TRBJ1-2; D unclear. Sequenced: CD4+ T cells from blood, cultured in vitro. The CDR3 loop is CASSLPLYGYTF. CDR3 nucleotide sequence: TGTGCCAGCAGCCTTCCACTCTATGGCTACACCTTC.